What follows are 8 T cell receptor beta chains derived from one specimen sequenced in a study of cytomegalovirus exposure and HLA in healthy donors. The study ran its PCR with 60 Vbeta and 13 Jbeta primers. Here immunoSEQ multiplex PCR was the method, and the copy in TCRdb shows in-frame clones only, minus some. Among about 160,000 clones listed, 65% to 85% were seen once. Sequencing was performed on PBMCs. The source is a woman aged 18-30 years in good health and CMV-seronegative.

The chain is built from TRBV5-6 and TRBJ1-1, with D possibly TRBD1 on 6 matching bases. This CDR3 spans 16 amino acids. In germline, CDR1 is SGHDT, CDR2 YYEEEE. Trimming took off 0 bases at V and 0 bases at J, with 12 bases between the two ends. Here the CDR3 reads CASSLVRGSLNTEAFF. The CDR3 bases are TGTGCCAGCAGCTTGGTCAGGGGTTCCCTGAACACTGAAGCTTTCTTT.

The chain has TRBV7-3 and TRBJ2-3; 10 nucleotides align to TRBD2. Trimming took 3 bases from V and 11 from J; bases not matched to a gene: 11. This CDR3 is built from 15 residues. CDR1 SGHTA and CDR2 FQGTGA come from the germline V gene. CDR3 sequence: CASSLGGTSEMRQYF. CDR3 coding DNA: TGTGCCAGCAGCTTGGGCGGGACTAGCGAAATGAGGCAGTATTTT.

Only a few counts were recorded for this clone. The chain links TRBV5-1 to TRBJ1-5; D gene uncertain. Germline CDR1 is SGHRS and CDR2 is YFSETQ. V was clipped by 0 bases and J by 4 bases, with 8 bases between them. This CDR3 is built from 14 residues. The CDR3 DNA sequence: TGCGCCAGCAGCTTGGACAGTGGAAATCAGCCCCAGCATTTT. It translates to CASSLDSGNQPQHF. Together with reference TRBV5-1 and TRBJ1-5, the CDR3 gives the full variable domain: KAGVTQTPRYLIKTRGQQVTLSCSPISGHRSVSWYQQTPGQGLQFLFEYFSETQRNKGNFPGRFSGRQFSNSRSEMNVSTLELGDSALYLCASSLDSGNQPQHFGDGTRLSIL.

The chain couples TRBV6-5 to TRBJ2-2; 10 bases are shared with TRBD2. Losses at the gene ends were 0 bases for V and 5 bases for J; bases not matched to a gene: 3. The CDR3 has 16 amino acids. Germline-derived CDR1 and CDR2 are MNHEY and SVGAGI. CDR3 sequence (DNA): TGTGCCAGCAGTTACTCTTTGACTAGCGGGACCGGGGAGCTGTTTTTT. This encodes CASSYSLTSGTGELFF.

J is TRBJ1-5 and V is TRBV27, with a possible D match to TRBD1 (5 bases). The CDR3 is 15 amino acids. Trimming pared 0 bases from V and 4 bases from J, leaving 10 bases between. Per germline, CDR1 MNHEY and CDR2 SMNVEV (reference sequence). CDR3 loop: CASSLSGVTNQPQHF. For the CDR3, the DNA is TGTGCCAGCAGTTTATCAGGGGTCACAAATCAGCCCCAGCATTTT.

The CDR3 DNA reads as TGTGCCAGCAGTTTGACGGGGAACTACAATGAGCAGTTCTTC. Translated: CASSLTGNYNEQFF. The V and J genes are TRBV27 and TRBJ2-1; D possibly corresponds to TRBD2 (5 bases). Germline V gene data show CDR1 as MNHEY and CDR2 as SMNVEV (reference sequence). The CDR3 consists of 14 residues. V was clipped by 3 bases and J by 3 bases, with 9 bases between them.

This chain uses TRBV4-1 with TRBJ2-1; a weak D match, TRBD2 (6 bases). Per germline, CDR1 MGHRA and CDR2 YSYEKL. V gave up 4 bases and J gave up 2 bases, with 18 bases separating them. The CDR3 is 17 residues long. The CDR3 is CASSPRALGGTYNEQFF. The CDR3 nucleotides are TGCGCCAGCAGCCCCCGGGCCCTCGGCGGGACCTACAATGAGCAGTTCTTC.

About this clone itself: Other DNA variants within this sample encode the same CDR3. The chain joins TRBV6-1 to TRBJ1-5; 7 bases line up with TRBD1. Trimming cost V 7 bases and J 1 base; bases outside gene matches: 4. The CDR3 has 14 residues. The germline gives CDR1 MNHNS, CDR2 SASEGT. DNA of the CDR3: TGTGCCAGCAATCCGACAGGGAGCAATCAGCCCCAGCATTTT. Its translation: CASNPTGSNQPQHF.